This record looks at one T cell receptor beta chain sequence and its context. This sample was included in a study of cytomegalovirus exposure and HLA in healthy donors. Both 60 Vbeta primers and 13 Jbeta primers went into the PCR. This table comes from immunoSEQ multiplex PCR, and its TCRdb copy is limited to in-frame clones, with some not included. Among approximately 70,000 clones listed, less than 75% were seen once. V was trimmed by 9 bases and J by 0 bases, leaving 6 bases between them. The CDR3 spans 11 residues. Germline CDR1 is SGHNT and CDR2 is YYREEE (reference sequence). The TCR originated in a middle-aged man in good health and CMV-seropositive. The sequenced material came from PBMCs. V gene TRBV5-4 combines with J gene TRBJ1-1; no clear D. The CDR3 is CATAMNTEAFF. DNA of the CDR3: TGTGCCACTGCTATGAACACTGAAGCTTTCTTT.